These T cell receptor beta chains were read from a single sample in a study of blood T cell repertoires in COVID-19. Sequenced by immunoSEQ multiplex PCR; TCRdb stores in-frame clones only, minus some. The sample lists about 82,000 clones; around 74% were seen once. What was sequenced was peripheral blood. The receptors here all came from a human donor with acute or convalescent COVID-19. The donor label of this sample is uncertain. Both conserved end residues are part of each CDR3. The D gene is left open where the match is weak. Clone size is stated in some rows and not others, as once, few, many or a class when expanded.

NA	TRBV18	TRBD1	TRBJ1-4	CASSPGTGKLFF	TGTGCCAGCTCACCGGGGACAGGGAAACTGTTTTTT
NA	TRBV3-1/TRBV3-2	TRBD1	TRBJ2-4	CASSQDRGRWGSVTKNIQYF	TGTGCCAGCAGCCAAGATAGGGGGCGCTGGGGGAGTGTGACCAAAAACATTCAGTACTTC
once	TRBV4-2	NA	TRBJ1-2	CASSQNREGDGYTF	TGTGCCAGCAGCCAAAACAGGGAAGGGGATGGCTACACCTTC
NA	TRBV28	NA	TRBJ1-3	CASNPGGRNTIYF	TGTGCCAGCAACCCGGGGGGTAGAAACACCATATATTTT
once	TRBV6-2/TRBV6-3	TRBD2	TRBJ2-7	CASSESSGSVYEQYF	TGTGCCAGCAGTGAGTCTAGCGGGAGCGTCTACGAGCAGTACTTC
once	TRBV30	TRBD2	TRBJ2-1	CAWSVPTSGRGQFF	TGTGCCTGGAGTGTACCGACTAGCGGGAGGGGGCAGTTCTTC
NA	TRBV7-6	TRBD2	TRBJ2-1	CASSSPPGEGSNEQFF	TGTGCCAGCAGCTCCCCGCCCGGGGAGGGGTCCAATGAGCAGTTCTTC
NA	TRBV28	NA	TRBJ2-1	CASLTQGLEQFF	TGTGCCAGCCTCACGCAGGGACTTGAGCAGTTCTTC
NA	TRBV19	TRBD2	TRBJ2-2	CASSVGTSPGELFF	TGTGCCAGTAGTGTCGGGACTAGCCCCGGGGAGCTGTTTTTT
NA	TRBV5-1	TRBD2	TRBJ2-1	CASSLVLAGRNEQFF	TGCGCCAGCAGCTTGGTACTAGCGGGAAGAAATGAGCAGTTCTTC
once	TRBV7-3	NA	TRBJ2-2	CASSLRAGELFF	TGTGCCAGCAGCTTGCGGGCCGGGGAGCTGTTTTTT
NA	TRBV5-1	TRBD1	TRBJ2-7	CASSFTGEWNEQYF	TGCGCCAGCAGCTTCACAGGGGAATGGAACGAGCAGTACTTC
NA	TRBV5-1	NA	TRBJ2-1	CASSFGGDSYNEQFF	TGCGCCAGCAGCTTCGGCGGGGACTCGTACAATGAGCAGTTCTTC
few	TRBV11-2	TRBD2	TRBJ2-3	CASSAIAGAGDTQYF	TGTGCCAGCAGCGCAATAGCGGGGGCCGGGGATACGCAGTATTTT
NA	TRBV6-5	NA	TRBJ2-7	CASSYSIRERGYEQYF	TGTGCCAGCAGTTACTCGATTCGGGAGAGGGGCTACGAGCAGTACTTC
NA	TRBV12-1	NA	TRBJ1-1	CASGGMNTEAFF	TGTGCCAGCGGGGGGATGAACACTGAAGCTTTCTTT
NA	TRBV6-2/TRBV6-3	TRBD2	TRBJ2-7	CASSYLSGSSPYEQYF	TGTGCCAGCAGTTACCTCAGCGGGAGCTCCCCCTACGAGCAGTACTTC
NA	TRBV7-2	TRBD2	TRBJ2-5	CASSISGRAKETQYF	TGTGCCAGCAGCATAAGCGGGAGGGCCAAGGAGACCCAGTACTTC
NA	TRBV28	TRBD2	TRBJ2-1	CASSPRLAGGPTYNEQFF	TGTGCCAGCAGTCCCCGGCTAGCGGGAGGGCCCACCTACAATGAGCAGTTCTTC
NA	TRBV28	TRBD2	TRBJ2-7	CASSRTSGNYEQYF	TGTGCCAGCAGCCGGACTAGCGGGAACTACGAGCAGTACTTC
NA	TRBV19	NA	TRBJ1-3	CASTPTGQRNTIYF	TGTGCCAGTACTCCTACAGGACAGAGAAACACCATATATTTT
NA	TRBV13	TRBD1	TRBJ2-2	CASSLPDRGTGELFF	TGTGCCAGCAGCCTCCCGGACAGGGGAACCGGGGAGCTGTTTTTT
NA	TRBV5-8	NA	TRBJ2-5	CASSLGVSYQETQYF	TGTGCCAGCAGCTTGGGCGTGAGTTACCAAGAGACCCAGTACTTC
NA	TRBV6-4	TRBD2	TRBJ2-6	CASTPLAGGSSGANVLTF	TGTGCCAGCACCCCACTAGCGGGGGGGAGCTCTGGGGCCAACGTCCTGACTTTC
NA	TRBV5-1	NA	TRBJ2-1	CASTPQMAGFNEQFF	TGCGCCAGCACCCCACAGATGGCGGGGTTCAATGAGCAGTTCTTC
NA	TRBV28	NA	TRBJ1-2	CASSTGNWGYTF	TGTGCCAGCAGTACAGGGAATTGGGGCTACACCTTC
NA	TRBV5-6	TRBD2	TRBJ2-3	CASSLAGGGTDTQYF	TGTGCCAGCAGCTTGGCCGGGGGGGGCACAGATACGCAGTATTTT
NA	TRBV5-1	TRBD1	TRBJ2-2	CASRVLDRGQTGELFF	TGCGCCAGCAGGGTCCTGGACAGGGGACAGACCGGGGAGCTGTTTTTT
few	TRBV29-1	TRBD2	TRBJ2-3	CSVRLASGRTDTQYF	TGCAGCGTGAGGTTGGCTAGCGGGCGCACAGATACGCAGTATTTT
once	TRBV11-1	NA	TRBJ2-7	CASSLDRGSPYEQYF	TGTGCCAGCAGCTTAGACCGGGGGAGTCCCTACGAGCAGTACTTC
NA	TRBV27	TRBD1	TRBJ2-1	CASSFYQGVRNEQFF	TGTGCCAGCAGTTTTTATCAGGGGGTTCGGAATGAGCAGTTCTTC
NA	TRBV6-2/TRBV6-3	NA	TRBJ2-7	CASSNRRYEQYF	TGTGCCAGCAGTAACCGCAGATACGAGCAGTACTTC
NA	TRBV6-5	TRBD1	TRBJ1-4	CASTRDSNEKLFF	TGTGCCAGCACGCGGGACAGTAATGAAAAACTGTTTTTT
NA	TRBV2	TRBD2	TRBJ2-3	CASRRTSGDTQYF	TGTGCCAGCAGGAGGACTAGCGGCGATACGCAGTATTTT
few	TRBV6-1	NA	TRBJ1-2	CASSEALEAGYGYTF	TGTGCCAGCAGTGAAGCTTTGGAGGCGGGCTATGGCTACACCTTC
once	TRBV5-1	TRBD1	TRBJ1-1	CASSKGANTEAFF	TGCGCCAGCAGCAAGGGGGCGAACACTGAAGCTTTCTTT
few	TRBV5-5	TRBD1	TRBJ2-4	CASSSRDRAPRQYF	TGTGCCAGCAGCTCCCGGGACAGGGCCCCCCGGCAGTACTTC
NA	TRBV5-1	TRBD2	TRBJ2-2	CASSGGRGGAPNTGELFF	TGCGCCAGCAGCGGGGGGCGGGGGGGGGCACCGAACACCGGGGAGCTGTTTTTT
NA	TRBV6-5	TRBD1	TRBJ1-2	CASTLYRGADGYTF	TGTGCCAGCACCCTATACAGGGGCGCTGATGGCTACACCTTC
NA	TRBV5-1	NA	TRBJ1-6	CASSLPVSNSPLHF	TGCGCCAGCAGCTTGCCGGTCTCAAATTCACCCCTCCACTTT
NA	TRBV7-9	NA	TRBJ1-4	CASSREVATNEKLFF	TGTGCCAGCAGCCGGGAAGTGGCAACTAATGAAAAACTGTTTTTT
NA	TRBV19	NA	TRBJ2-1	CASSPKRAGNNEQFF	TGTGCCAGTAGCCCAAAGAGGGCTGGCAACAATGAGCAGTTCTTC
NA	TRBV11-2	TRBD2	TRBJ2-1	CASRPAGGSRYNEQFF	TGTGCCAGCAGGCCAGCGGGCGGGAGTCGCTACAATGAGCAGTTCTTC
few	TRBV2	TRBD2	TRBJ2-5	CASSRGLAGTVGETQYF	TGTGCCAGCAGCCGCGGACTAGCGGGGACCGTGGGAGAGACCCAGTACTTC
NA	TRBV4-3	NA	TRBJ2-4	CASSQARGEDIQYF	TGCGCCAGCAGCCAAGCCCGCGGCGAGGACATTCAGTACTTC